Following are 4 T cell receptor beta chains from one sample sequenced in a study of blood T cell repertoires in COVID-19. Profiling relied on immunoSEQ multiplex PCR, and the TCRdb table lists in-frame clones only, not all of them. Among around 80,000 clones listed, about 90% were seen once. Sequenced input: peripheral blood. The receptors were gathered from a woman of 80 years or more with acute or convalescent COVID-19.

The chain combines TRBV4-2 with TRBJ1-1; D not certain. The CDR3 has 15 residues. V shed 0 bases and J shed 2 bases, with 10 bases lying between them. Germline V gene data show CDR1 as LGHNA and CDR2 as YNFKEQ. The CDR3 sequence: CASSQERHTNTEAFF. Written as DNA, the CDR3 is TGTGCCAGCAGCCAAGAACGACACACCAACACTGAAGCTTTCTTT.

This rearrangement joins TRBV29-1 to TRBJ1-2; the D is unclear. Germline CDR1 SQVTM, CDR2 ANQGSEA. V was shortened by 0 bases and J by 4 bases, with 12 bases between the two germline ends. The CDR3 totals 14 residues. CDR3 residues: CSVEDFGLSYGYTF. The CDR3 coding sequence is TGCAGCGTTGAAGATTTTGGACTCAGCTATGGCTACACCTTC.

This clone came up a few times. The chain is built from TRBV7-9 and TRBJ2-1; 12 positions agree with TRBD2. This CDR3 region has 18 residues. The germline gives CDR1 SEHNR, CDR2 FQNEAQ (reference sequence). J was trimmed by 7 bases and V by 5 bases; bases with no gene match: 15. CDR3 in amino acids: CASSPGASGRDTGNEQFF. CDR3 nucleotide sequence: TGTGCCAGCAGCCCCGGCGCTAGCGGGAGGGATACGGGAAATGAGCAGTTCTTC.

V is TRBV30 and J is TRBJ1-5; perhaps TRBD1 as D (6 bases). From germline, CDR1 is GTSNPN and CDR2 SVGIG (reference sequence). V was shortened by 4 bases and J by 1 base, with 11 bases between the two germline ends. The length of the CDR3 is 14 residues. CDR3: CAWNREGSNQPQHF. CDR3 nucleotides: TGTGCCTGGAACAGGGAGGGAAGCAATCAGCCCCAGCATTTT.